These 18 T cell receptor beta chains originate from one sample sequenced in a study of blood T cell repertoires in COVID-19 (TCRdb year 2020). The library relied on the immunoSEQ multiplex PCR assay. This is the immuneACCESS table as TCRdb keeps it, with only in-frame sequences that have V and J called. A part of the clones is gone; compared with another copy, unresolved V genes explain less than half, and the rest is unexplained. Across this sample there are roughly 120,000 clones, with over 65% seen only once. 3.9% of the sample is in the top ten clones. Source material: peripheral blood. The source of these receptors is a man between 60 and 75 years old with acute or convalescent COVID-19.

The chain employs TRBV3-1 (or the pseudogene TRBV3-2) and TRBJ2-7, with D tentatively TRBD1 (6 bases). The CDR3 spans 12 residues. Germline CDR1 LGHDT, CDR2 YNNKEL (reference sequence). The CDR3 loop reads CASSLGAGDKRV. The CDR3 DNA is TGTGCCAGCAGCCTAGGGGCAGGGGACAAGAGGGTC.

The chain has TRBV6-2 or TRBV6-3 and TRBJ2-1; 9 nucleotides line up with TRBD2. The V segment lost 5 bases and the J segment 3 bases; nucleotides outside the gene matches: 5. The germline V gene has CDR1 MNHEY and CDR2 SVGEGT. The CDR3 runs to 15 residues. CDR3 sequence reads: CASSHSGSNYNEQFF. The CDR3 DNA reads TGTGCCAGCAGTCATAGCGGGAGTAACTACAATGAGCAGTTCTTC.

The chain joins TRBV27 to TRBJ2-2; TRBD2 matches at 12 bases. This CDR3 is built from 16 residues. From germline, CDR1 is MNHEY and CDR2 SMNVEV (reference sequence). V lost 2 bases to trimming and J lost 6 bases; unmatched junction nucleotides: 4. DNA of the CDR3: TGTGCCAGCAGTTTACGACTAGCGGGAGAAGCCGGGGAGCTGTTTTTT. Its translation is CASSLRLAGEAGELFF.

The J gene is TRBJ1-4, the V gene TRBV6-5; 7 bases fit TRBD1. The germline CDR1 and CDR2 sequences are MNHEY and SVGAGI. V gave up 2 bases and J gave up 3 bases; unmatched junction bases: 6. CDR3 length: 16 residues. As DNA, the CDR3 is TGTGCCAGCAGTTACGGGGGGACAGCACCTAATGAAAAACTGTTTTTT. This sequence encodes CASSYGGTAPNEKLFF.

The chain carries TRBV6-2 or TRBV6-3 and TRBJ2-1, with 11 nucleotides matching TRBD2. Germline V gives CDR1 MNHEY, CDR2 SVGEGT. J gave up 4 bases and V 4 bases, and 9 bases lay outside the gene matches. This CDR3 comprises 17 residues. This CDR3 is CASSLLAGAGVYNEQFF. The CDR3 DNA is TGTGCCAGCAGTTTACTAGCGGGAGCCGGGGTTTACAATGAGCAGTTCTTC.

This clone was observed a handful of times. The CDR3 protein is CASSLSWTGFNSPLHF. The CDR3 nucleotides read TGTGCCAGCAGTTTATCCTGGACAGGGTTTAATTCACCCCTCCACTTT. The chain uses TRBV28 and TRBJ1-6, with TRBD1 matching 8 bases. This CDR3 contains 16 residues. The junction had 5 bases not matched to a gene; V was cut back by 1 base and J by 6 bases. Germline lookup yields CDR1 MDHEN and CDR2 SYDVKM. Based on the CDR3 plus reference TRBV28 and TRBJ1-6, the full variable domain is DVKVTQSSRYLVKRTGEKVFLECVQDMDHENMFWYRQDPGLGLRLIYFSYDVKMKEKGDIPEGYSVSREKKERFSLILESASTNQTSMYLCASSLSWTGFNSPLHFGNGTRLTVT.

The CDR3 spells CASTSGTGGTDTQYF. The CDR3 DNA reads as TGCGCCAGCACCTCAGGGACAGGGGGCACAGATACGCAGTATTTT. The rearrangement joins TRBV5-1 to TRBJ2-3; 10 nucleotides line up with TRBD1. Unmatched junction bases numbered 5, after V lost 6 bases and J lost 1 base. Germline-derived CDR1 and CDR2 are SGHRS and YFSETQ. This CDR3 has 15 amino acids. Filled out from reference TRBV5-1 and TRBJ2-3, the complete variable domain reads KAGVTQTPRYLIKTRGQQVTLSCSPISGHRSVSWYQQTPGQGLQFLFEYFSETQRNKGNFPGRFSGRQFSNSRSEMNVSTLELGDSALYLCASTSGTGGTDTQYFGPGTRLTVL.

V gene TRBV2 combines with J gene TRBJ1-2; D is ambiguous. V gave up 1 base and J gave up 7 bases, with 19 bases separating them. This CDR3 contains 16 residues. CDR1 is SNHLY, CDR2 FYNNEI, per germline. CDR3 coding DNA: TGTGCCAGCAGTGAAGACCTAGTTAAGCTTTCATCTGGCTACACCTTC. It encodes CASSEDLVKLSSGYTF.

The chain joins TRBV24-1 to TRBJ1-2, with 7 bases fitting TRBD1. Germline V CDR1 and CDR2: KGHDR, SFDVKD. The CDR3 runs 15 residues. With 3 bases clipped from V and 4 bases from J, the junction kept 7 bases outside the gene matches. CDR3 coding DNA: TGTGCCACCAGTGATCCTTCCGGGACAGCCTATGGCTACACCTTC. This codes for CATSDPSGTAYGYTF.

The chain has TRBV7-8 and TRBJ1-2; D is unclear. The germline CDR1 and CDR2 sequences are SGHVS and FQNEAQ. The CDR3 loop spans 11 amino acids. The V end lost 5 bases, the J end lost 4 bases, and 5 bases lay between the germline ends. The CDR3 DNA reads TGTGCCAGCAGCCCATCCTATGGCTACACCTTC. Its translation is CASSPSYGYTF. Variable domain in full (rest from reference TRBV7-8 and TRBJ1-2): GAGVSQSPRYKVAKRGQDVALRCDPISGHVSLFWYQQALGQGPEFLTYFQNEAQLDKSGLPSDRFFAERPEGSVSTLKIQRTQQEDSAVYLCASSPSYGYTFGSGTRLTVV.

CDR3: CASSPQTSGNEQFF. CDR3 bases: TGTGCCAGCTCACCACAGACTAGCGGCAATGAGCAGTTCTTC. V usage is TRBV18 and J usage is TRBJ2-1; 9 nucleotides match TRBD2. Germline V CDR1 and CDR2: KGHSH, LQKENI. This CDR3 is built from 14 residues. With V trimmed by 1 base and J by 6 bases, 1 base remained unmatched.

The chain has TRBV10-1 and TRBJ2-7; D possibly corresponds to TRBD1 (5 bases). The germline gives CDR1 WNHNN, CDR2 SYGVQD (reference sequence). The CDR3 contains 16 residues. With 8 bases removed from V and 0 bases from J, the gap between germline ends came to 20 bases. The CDR3 here is CASFLSDRSISYEQYF. DNA of the CDR3: TGCGCCAGCTTCCTGAGTGACAGATCTATCTCCTACGAGCAGTACTTC.

The V and J genes are TRBV16 and TRBJ2-7; 11 bases agree with TRBD2. Unmatched junction bases numbered 2, after V lost 1 base and J lost 3 bases. The CDR3 has 15 amino acids. The germline V gene has CDR1 KGHSY and CDR2 FQNENV. In DNA form, the CDR3 reads TGTGCCAGCAGCCAATTAGGGACTAGCGGCTACGAGCAGTACTTC. This translates into CASSQLGTSGYEQYF. The whole variable domain, remainder taken from reference TRBV16 and TRBJ2-7, is GEEVAQTPKHLVRGEGQKAKLYCAPIKGHSYVFWYQQVLKNEFKFLISFQNENVFDETGMPKERFSAKCLPNSPCSLEIQATKLEDSAVYFCASSQLGTSGYEQYFGPGTRLTVT.

The chain carries TRBV6-1 and TRBJ1-4; 10 positions match TRBD1. The CDR3 is 14 residues long. Trimming cost V 5 bases and J 8 bases; bases outside gene matches: 5. CDR1 is MNHNS, CDR2 SASEGT, per germline. The DNA for the CDR3 is TGTGCCAGCAGTTTCGGACAGGGGGACGAAAAACTGTTTTTT. Amino acid sequence: CASSFGQGDEKLFF.

The V call is TRBV5-6, the J call TRBJ1-1; perhaps TRBD1 as D (6 bases). V dropped 3 bases and J dropped 0 bases, with 15 bases sitting between them. Germline CDR1 reads SGHDT; CDR2 reads YYEEEE. The CDR3 loop spans 16 amino acids. CDR3 sequence: CASSSLGQSVNTEAFF. The CDR3 bases are TGTGCCAGCAGCTCTTTAGGACAGTCAGTGAACACTGAAGCTTTCTTT.

J is TRBJ2-1 and V is TRBV30; TRBD1 is a possible D gene (6 bases). Trimming shortened V by 5 bases and J by 9 bases, and 20 bases separated the two germline ends. The CDR3 spans 14 residues. Germline assignment: CDR1 GTSNPN and CDR2 SVGIG (reference sequence). CDR3 bases: TGTGCCTGGGGGCCCCCGGGCCTAGGGGGTGAGCAGTTCTTC. As protein: CAWGPPGLGGEQFF.

This clone was found a few times. For the CDR3, the DNA is TGTGCCAGCAGTGACGGTAGCGCAAAACAGTACTTC. It translates to CASSDGSAKQYF. The chain is built from TRBV6-1 and TRBJ2-7; perhaps TRBD2 as D (5 bases). From germline, CDR1 is MNHNS and CDR2 SASEGT. This CDR3 contains 12 residues. Trimming shortened V by 3 bases and J by 10 bases, and 13 bases separated the two germline ends.

The J gene is TRBJ2-1, the V gene TRBV19; possible D gene TRBD1, 6 bases. The CDR3 spans 15 residues. Germline V gives CDR1 LNHDA, CDR2 SQIVND (reference sequence). V was pared by 3 bases and J by 5 bases, with 14 bases between. CDR3 sequence reads: CASSMTGLLDNEQFF. CDR3 coding DNA: TGTGCCAGTAGTATGACAGGCCTTCTTGACAATGAGCAGTTCTTC.